The 24 T cell receptor beta chains presented below share a single source sample, sequenced in a study of cytomegalovirus exposure and HLA in healthy donors. Data came from immunoSEQ multiplex PCR; TCRdb stores just in-frame clones and leaves some out. The sample comprises 100,000 to 150,000 clones, 70% to 90% of which are singletons, and about 1.8% rests with the top ten. The sample was PBMCs. Source of these receptors: a man in his late teens or twenties in good health and CMV-seronegative.

For this clone: The junction departs from the called germline gene at one end, perhaps through a read error. The chain uses TRBV4-3 and TRBJ1-1; D ambiguous. This CDR3 comprises 13 residues. Per germline, CDR1 LGHNA and CDR2 YSLEER. For the CDR3, the DNA is TGCGCCAGCAACCAAGTGGCGAACACTGAAGCTTTCTTT. Protein: CASNQVANTEAFF.

The chain uses TRBV29-1 and TRBJ1-5; 8 bases match TRBD1. Germline V gene sequence: CDR1 SQVTM, CDR2 ANQGSEA. V gave up 4 bases and J gave up 7 bases; unmatched junction bases: 9. This CDR3 is built from 14 residues. CDR3 DNA sequence: TGCAGCGTTGCGCTGGGGACAGGCCTGCAGCCCCAGCATTTT. As protein: CSVALGTGLQPQHF. Together with reference TRBV29-1 and TRBJ1-5, the CDR3 gives the full variable domain: SAVISQKPSRDICQRGTSLTIQCQVDSQVTMMFWYRQQPGQSLTLIATANQGSEATYESGFVIDKFPISRPNLTFSTLTVSNMSPEDSSIYLCSVALGTGLQPQHFGDGTRLSIL.

V is TRBV28 and J is TRBJ1-2; 11 bases fit TRBD1. Germline V gene lookup returns CDR1 MDHEN and CDR2 SYDVKM. CDR3 size: 18 residues. V lost 4 bases and J lost 4; bases outside the gene matches: 14. The CDR3 spells CASSWAGTGGRRSYGYTF. The CDR3, as DNA: TGTGCCAGCAGTTGGGCAGGGACAGGGGGTCGTCGTTCCTATGGCTACACCTTC.

The chain has TRBV11-3 and TRBJ2-3; D possibly corresponds to TRBD2 (5 bases). V shed 4 bases and J shed 2 bases, with 7 bases lying between them. Germline loops: CDR1 SGHNT, CDR2 YENEEA. CDR3 length: 13 residues. The CDR3 DNA reads as TGTGCCAGCAGCTACCGGGACACAGATACGCAGTATTTT. Protein sequence: CASSYRDTDTQYF.

The chain couples TRBV11-3 to TRBJ1-2; D uncertain. The CDR3 spans 13 residues. V was trimmed by 1 base and J by 4 bases, leaving 7 bases between them. The germline V gene has CDR1 SGHNT and CDR2 YENEEA. The DNA for the CDR3 is TGTGCCAGCAGCTTAGGTCCGTCCTATGGCTACACCTTC. Residues: CASSLGPSYGYTF.

This CDR3 reads CASRGRQGMNTEAFF. CDR3 DNA sequence: TGCGCCAGCAGGGGCCGGCAGGGAATGAACACTGAAGCTTTCTTT. J is TRBJ1-1 and V is TRBV5-1; weak D call: TRBD1 (5 bases). V shed 5 bases and J shed 0 bases, with 14 bases lying between them. The germline V gene has CDR1 SGHRS and CDR2 YFSETQ. The CDR3 has 15 residues.

The chain combines TRBV28 with TRBJ1-5, with 9 bases that match TRBD1. Germline loops: CDR1 MDHEN, CDR2 SYDVKM. CDR3 length equals 15 residues. With V trimmed by 6 bases and J by 9 bases, 12 bases remained unmatched. CDR3 sequence: CASRIPGQGIRPQHF. The CDR3 bases are TGTGCCAGCAGGATACCGGGACAGGGTATTCGGCCCCAGCATTTT.

The V and J genes are TRBV4-2 and TRBJ1-4; D ambiguous. This CDR3 comprises 16 residues. Per germline, CDR1 LGHNA and CDR2 YNFKEQ. The V gene lost 3 bases and the J gene lost 0 bases, with 11 bases spanning the gap. CDR3 sequence (DNA): TGTGCCAGCAGCCAGGCGAGGGAGGCAACTAATGAAAAACTGTTTTTT. Its protein is CASSQAREATNEKLFF.

This chain joins TRBV7-8 and TRBJ1-2; TRBD1 matches at 7 bases. Unmatched junction bases numbered 4, after V lost 5 bases and J lost 4 bases. From germline, CDR1 is SGHVS and CDR2 FQNEAQ. CDR3 length: 13 residues. The CDR3 bases are TGTGCCAGCAGCCAGCGGACAGGCTATGGCTACACCTTC. The encoded protein is CASSQRTGYGYTF.

The V gene is TRBV28, the J gene TRBJ2-7, with 10 bases aligning to TRBD2. The CDR3 contains 16 residues. Per the germline V gene, CDR1 is MDHEN and CDR2 is SYDVKM. Unmatched junction bases numbered 7, after V lost 5 bases and J lost 0 bases. The DNA for the CDR3 is TGTGCCAGCAGTGACTTAACTAGCGGGGCCTCCTACGAGCAGTACTTC. Residues: CASSDLTSGASYEQYF.

J is TRBJ2-7 and V is TRBV28, with 10 nucleotides matching TRBD1. CDR3 length: 15 amino acids. Trimming removed 5 bases from V and 2 bases from J; junction bases left unmatched: 6. From germline, CDR1 is MDHEN and CDR2 SYDVKM. CDR3 sequence (DNA): TGTGCCAGCAGTGGACAGGGGGTAAGAACCTACGAGCAGTACTTC. As protein: CASSGQGVRTYEQYF. The entire variable domain, with the rest obtained from reference TRBV28 and TRBJ2-7, is as follows: DVKVTQSSRYLVKRTGEKVFLECVQDMDHENMFWYRQDPGLGLRLIYFSYDVKMKEKGDIPEGYSVSREKKERFSLILESASTNQTSMYLCASSGQGVRTYEQYFGPGTRLTVT.

This chain connects TRBV18 to TRBJ2-7; 10 bases agree with TRBD2. The CDR3 extends over 14 amino acids. J lost 6 bases, V lost 6 bases, and 8 bases had no gene match. Germline CDR1 reads KGHSH; CDR2 reads LQKENI. The CDR3 loop is CASSQSGRAGEQYF. CDR3 coding DNA: TGTGCCAGCTCCCAAAGCGGGAGGGCCGGCGAGCAGTACTTC.

The chain employs TRBV11-2 and TRBJ2-7; 9 bases line up with TRBD2. Unmatched junction bases numbered 7, after V lost 5 bases and J lost 2 bases. Looked up from germline, CDR1 is SGHAT and CDR2 is FQNNGV. The CDR3 totals 15 residues. CDR3: CASSPTSGSTYEQYF. CDR3 nucleotides: TGTGCCAGCAGCCCAACTAGCGGGTCTACCTACGAGCAGTACTTC.

The chain carries TRBV6-5 and TRBJ1-3; D is possibly TRBD1 (5 bases). The germline V gene has CDR1 MNHEY and CDR2 SVGAGI. This CDR3 is built from 15 residues. V was cut by 6 bases and J by 5 bases, with 17 bases left in between. DNA of the CDR3: TGTGCCAGCAGCCGCGGGGGGGAGGGGAGAAACACCATATATTTT. The encoded protein is CASSRGGEGRNTIYF.

This chain links TRBV5-6 with TRBJ2-5; D perhaps matches TRBD1 (5 bases). The CDR3 sequence is 15 residues long. With 2 bases removed from V and 5 bases from J, the gap between germline ends came to 16 bases. Germline V gives CDR1 SGHDT, CDR2 YYEEEE. This chain's CDR3 is CASSFRPRVGETQYF. As DNA, the CDR3 is TGTGCCAGCAGCTTTAGGCCCAGGGTCGGGGAGACCCAGTACTTC.

The V gene is TRBV7-9, the J gene TRBJ2-7, with D perhaps matching TRBD1 (5 bases). This CDR3 comprises 16 residues. Per germline, CDR1 SEHNR and CDR2 FQNEAQ (reference sequence). Trimming removed 1 base at V and 6 bases at J, with 19 bases between. The CDR3 is CASSLGSGFFSGEQYF. In DNA form, the CDR3 reads TGTGCCAGCAGCTTAGGTTCAGGGTTTTTTTCAGGCGAGCAGTACTTC.

The CDR3 sequence: CASSQAGAAVSYEQYF. The CDR3 DNA follows: TGTGCCAGCAGCCAGGCGGGAGCAGCGGTCTCCTACGAGCAGTACTTC. The chain joins TRBV11-2 to TRBJ2-7; 7 positions match TRBD2. Germline-derived CDR1 and CDR2 are SGHAT and FQNNGV. The CDR3 length is 16 residues. Trimming removed 5 bases from V and 0 bases from J; junction bases left unmatched: 10.

The chain uses TRBV2 and TRBJ1-4, with D uncertain. Per germline, CDR1 SNHLY and CDR2 FYNNEI. V lost 2 bases and J lost 5, with 15 bases in between. The CDR3 runs 16 residues. The CDR3 coding sequence is TGTGCCAGCAGTGAACGCTCCCTCAGGCAAAATGAAAAACTGTTTTTT. This gives the protein CASSERSLRQNEKLFF.

The chain combines TRBV18 with TRBJ1-1; tentative D call: TRBD1 (6 bases). The CDR3 length is 15 residues. Looked up from germline, CDR1 is KGHSH and CDR2 is LQKENI. V lost 6 bases to trimming and J lost 1 base, with 15 bases between them. CDR3 nucleotide sequence: TGTGCCAGCTCGTCTCAGGGGCAGAAGAACACTGAAGCTTTCTTT. It yields the protein CASSSQGQKNTEAFF.

The chain is built from TRBV11-2 and TRBJ1-1, with D uncertain. V was cut by 1 base and J by 11 bases, with 11 bases left in between. Germline V lookup: CDR1 SGHAT, CDR2 FQNNGV. CDR3 size: 12 residues. The CDR3 spells CASSLVLPVAFF. In DNA form, the CDR3 reads TGTGCCAGCAGCTTAGTCCTACCTGTGGCTTTCTTT. The full variable domain, completed using reference TRBV11-2 and TRBJ1-1, is EAGVAQSPRYKIIEKRQSVAFWCNPISGHATLYWYQQILGQGPKLLIQFQNNGVVDDSQLPKDRFSAERLKGVDSTLKIQPAKLEDSAVYLCASSLVLPVAFFGQGTRLTVV.

V and J are TRBV28 and TRBJ1-1, with a weak D call TRBD1 (5 bases). The germline V and J ends were trimmed by 6 bases and 0 bases, with 11 bases remaining between them. CDR1 is MDHEN, CDR2 SYDVKM, per germline. This CDR3 is built from 14 residues. CDR3 residues: CASSPTDMNTEAFF. DNA of the CDR3: TGTGCCAGCAGCCCTACGGACATGAACACTGAAGCTTTCTTT. Full variable domain (rest looked up from reference TRBV28 and TRBJ1-1): DVKVTQSSRYLVKRTGEKVFLECVQDMDHENMFWYRQDPGLGLRLIYFSYDVKMKEKGDIPEGYSVSREKKERFSLILESASTNQTSMYLCASSPTDMNTEAFFGQGTRLTVV.

V usage is TRBV11-2 and J usage is TRBJ2-1, with TRBD2 as a possible D gene (6 bases). The V gene lost 5 bases and the J gene lost 7 bases, with 18 bases spanning the gap. The CDR3 sequence is 15 residues long. CDR1 is SGHAT and CDR2 is FQNNGV in the germline V gene. The CDR3 DNA sequence: TGTGCCAGCAGCCATACGGCGGGACTGCGGAATGAGCAGTTCTTC. This gives the protein CASSHTAGLRNEQFF.

The chain recombines TRBV30 with TRBJ2-1; 11 nucleotides match TRBD2. The V gene end was trimmed by 4 bases and the J gene end by 8 bases; junction bases not matched to a gene: 4. The V gene's germline CDR1 is GTSNPN and CDR2 SVGIG (reference sequence). CDR3 size: 13 residues. CDR3 region: CAWNSGGADEQFF. The CDR3 bases are TGTGCCTGGAATAGCGGGGGGGCTGATGAGCAGTTCTTC.

The rearrangement links TRBV18 to TRBJ1-1, with no clear D. Germline values: CDR1 KGHSH, CDR2 LQKENI. This CDR3 spans 14 amino acids. Trimming took 0 bases from V and 6 from J, leaving 11 bases between them. CDR3 nucleotides: TGTGCCAGCTCACCACCGGGCACAAAATCTGAAGCTTTCTTT. It encodes CASSPPGTKSEAFF. The variable domain in full, with the rest retrieved from reference TRBV18 and TRBJ1-1, is NAGVMQNPRHLVRRRGQEARLRCSPMKGHSHVYWYRQLPEEGLKFMVYLQKENIIDESGMPKERFSAEFPKEGPSILRIQQVVRGDSAAYFCASSPPGTKSEAFFGQGTRLTVV.